This T cell receptor beta chain was observed in a study of Graves' ophthalmopathy and Graves' hyperthyroidism. Across the whole study: At the time of initial diagnosis and before any treatment, peripheral blood was collected.

CDR3 regions of TCR beta were amplified from RNA transcripts. First-round RT-PCR employed HTBI primers, with a second-round multiplex PCR after it. MiXCR, run by TCRdb on the multiplex PCR reads, gives a single entry per CDR3 protein. This table holds over 450,000 distinct CDR3 sequences, roughly an eighth found once. The CDR3 loop spans 14 amino acids. Germline V CDR1 and CDR2: MRHNA, SNTAGT. V was pared by 2 bases and J by 1 base, with 8 bases between. Remarks on this clonotype: Antigen unknown.

Study results and caveats: Sensitivity reached approximately 71% and specificity approximately 72% when the model predicted ophthalmopathy progression. Also, most clonotypes expanded in the thyroid above 0.001 frequency appeared in blood. The 13-signature model separated ophthalmopathy from stable hyperthyroidism at around 88% sensitivity and roughly 83% specificity.

The clonotype was recovered from a woman in her twenties or thirties with Graves' ophthalmopathy. Sequencing was carried out using blood. The chain links TRBV6-4 to TRBJ1-1; a possible D gene is TRBD1 (5 bases). The CDR3 nucleotides read TGTGCCAGCAGTGACGGAGGGGAGAACACTGAAGCTTTCTTT. This translates into CASSDGGENTEAFF.